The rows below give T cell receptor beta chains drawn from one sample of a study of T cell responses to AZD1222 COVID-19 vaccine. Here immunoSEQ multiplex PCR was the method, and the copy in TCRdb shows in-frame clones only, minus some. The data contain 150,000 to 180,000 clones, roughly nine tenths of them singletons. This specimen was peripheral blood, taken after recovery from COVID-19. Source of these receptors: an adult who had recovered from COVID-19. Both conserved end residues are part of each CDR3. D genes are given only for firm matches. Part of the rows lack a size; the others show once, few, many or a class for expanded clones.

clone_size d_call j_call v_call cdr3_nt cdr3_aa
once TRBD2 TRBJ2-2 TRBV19 TGTGCCAGTAGTATCACTAGCGGGACCGGGGAGCTGTTTTTT CASSITSGTGELFF
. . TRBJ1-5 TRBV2 TGTGCCAGCAGTGGGGGAATGGGGCTCCCCGGGCGACAGCCCCAGCATTTT CASSGGMGLPGRQPQHF
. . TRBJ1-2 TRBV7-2 TGTGCCAGCAGGCGACAGTCGAATAACTATGGCTACACCTTC CASRRQSNNYGYTF
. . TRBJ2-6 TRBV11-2 TGTGCCAGCAGCTCGTGGGTGGGCTCTGGGGCCAACGTCCTGACTTTC CASSSWVGSGANVLTF
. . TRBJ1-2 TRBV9 TGTGCCAGCAGCGCGACCGGGACGTCTAACTATGGCTACACCTTC CASSATGTSNYGYTF
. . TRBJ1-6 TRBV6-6 TGTGCCAGCAGTCCCCGGGGGGATAGCTCCTATAATTCACCCCTCCACTTT CASSPRGDSSYNSPLHF
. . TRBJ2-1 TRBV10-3 TGTGCCACCGGACATAGCGATGAGCAGTTCTTC CATGHSDEQFF
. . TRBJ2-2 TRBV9 TGTGCCAGCAGCGTTAGAGATGCGCCGGCCGGGGAGCTGTTTTTT CASSVRDAPAGELFF
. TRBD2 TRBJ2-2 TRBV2 TGTGCCAGCAGTACGCAGCGGGGGAACACCGGGGAGCTGTTTTTT CASSTQRGNTGELFF
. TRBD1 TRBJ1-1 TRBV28 TGTGCCAGCAGTCCAACAGGGGGCAAAACTGAAGCTTTCTTT CASSPTGGKTEAFF
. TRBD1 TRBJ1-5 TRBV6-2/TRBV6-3 TGTGCCAGCAGCCGGACAGGGGGCAACCCCAATCAGCCCCAGCATTTT CASSRTGGNPNQPQHF
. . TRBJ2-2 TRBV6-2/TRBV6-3 TGTGCCAGCAGTTACTCGGCCGGGGAGCTGTTTTTT CASSYSAGELFF
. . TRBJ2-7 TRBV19 TGTGCCAGTCGTCCCAGGGGTGATGGCGAGCAGTACTTC CASRPRGDGEQYF
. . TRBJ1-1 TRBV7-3 TGTGCCAGCAGCTTATCCGGGCCGAACACTGAAGCTTTCTTT CASSLSGPNTEAFF
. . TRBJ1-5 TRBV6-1 TGTGCCAGCAGTGAAGAAACTGGGTTGCAGCCCCAGCATTTT CASSEETGLQPQHF
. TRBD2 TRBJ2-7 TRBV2 TGTGCCAGCAGTGAGACTAGCGGCCGCTCCTACGAGCAGTACTTC CASSETSGRSYEQYF
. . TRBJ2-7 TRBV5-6 TGTGCCAGCAGCCCGGTATCGTTAGCGGATACAGGGATCAAGCAGTACTTC CASSPVSLADTGIKQYF
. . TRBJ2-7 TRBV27 TGTGCCAGCAGTTCCCGGGGGGCGGGAGACGAGCAGTACTTC CASSSRGAGDEQYF
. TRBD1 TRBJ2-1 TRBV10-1 TGCGCCAGCAGTGACCTGATATCCGGGACAGGGTACAATGAGCAGTTCTTC CASSDLISGTGYNEQFF
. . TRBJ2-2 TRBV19 TGTGCCAGTACTTATCGGACAGCGAACACCGGGGAGCTGTTTTTT CASTYRTANTGELFF
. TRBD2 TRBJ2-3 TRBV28 TGTGCCAGCAGTTCCGAAGCTAGCGGGAGGGGAACAGATACGCAGTATTTT CASSSEASGRGTDTQYF
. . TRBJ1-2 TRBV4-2 TGTGCCAGCAGCCAGTTTGGCGACCGGGATTTAGGCTACACCTTC CASSQFGDRDLGYTF
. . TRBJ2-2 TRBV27 TGTGCCAGCAGTCCATCCCTCTCATCCACCGGGGAGCTGTTTTTT CASSPSLSSTGELFF
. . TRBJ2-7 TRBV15 TGTGCCACCAGCAGTGGGGGTAAGGGCTACGAGCAGTACTTC CATSSGGKGYEQYF
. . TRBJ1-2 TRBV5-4 TGTGCCAGCAGCTTGGTCGGGGGGGGTGGCTACACCTTC CASSLVGGGGYTF
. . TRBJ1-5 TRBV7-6 TGTGCCAGCAGCAAAGAGATAGGTTTCAATAAACCCCAGCATTTT CASSKEIGFNKPQHF
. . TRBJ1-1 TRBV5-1 TGCGCCAGCAGCTTGTGGCAGGGCCCTGAAGCTTTCTTT CASSLWQGPEAFF
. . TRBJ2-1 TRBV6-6 TGTGCCAGCAGTCTCGGGAGCTCCTACAATGAGCAGTTCTTC CASSLGSSYNEQFF
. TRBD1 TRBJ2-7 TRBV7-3 TGTGCCAGCAGCCCGGAGGCAGGGGGATCCTACGAGCAGTACTTC CASSPEAGGSYEQYF
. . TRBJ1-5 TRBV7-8 TGTGCCAGCAGCCGAATTAGGCAGTCTAGCAATCAGCCCCAGCATTTT CASSRIRQSSNQPQHF
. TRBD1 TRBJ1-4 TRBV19 TGTGCCAGTAGAGGACAGGACGCTGGGCGCAATGAAAAACTGTTTTTT CASRGQDAGRNEKLFF
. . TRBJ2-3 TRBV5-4 TGTGCCAGCAGCGCCGTGGGGACAGATACGCAGTATTTT CASSAVGTDTQYF
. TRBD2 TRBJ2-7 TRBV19 TGTGCCAGTAGTATAGGACTAGCGGGACAATACGAGCAGTACTTC CASSIGLAGQYEQYF